What follows are 6 T cell receptor beta chains derived from one specimen sequenced in a study of blood T cells in healthy people across ages. Combining a sample-barcoded 5' primer with a J-beta primer mix, a second PCR ran for about 7 to 11 cycles. MiXCR, applied by TCRdb to the 5' RACE reads, yields one record per CDR3 protein. There are roughly 1.6 million distinct CDR3 sequences in the sample; about 31% occur only once, and about 10% lies in the top ten. The sequenced material came from blood. All receptors come from a woman aged 30 to 39 in good health.

The chain uses TRBV6-1 and TRBJ1-5, with D perhaps TRBD1 (6 bases). Between the trimmed V and J ends, which lost 5 bases and 3 bases, there was a span of 14 bases. Germline CDR1 reads MNHNS; CDR2 reads SASEGT. The CDR3 extends over 15 amino acids. The CDR3 loop reads CASSSVTGYNQPQHF. The CDR3 DNA is TGTGCCAGCAGTTCCGTGACAGGCTACAATCAGCCCCAGCATTTT.

The gene calls are TRBV5-5 and TRBJ1-2, with a weak D call TRBD1 (6 bases). Germline values: CDR1 SGHKS, CDR2 YYEKEE (reference sequence). Between the trimmed V and J ends, which lost 0 bases and 0 bases, there was a span of 12 bases. The CDR3 extends over 16 amino acids. CDR3 protein: CASSLVYRETNYGYTF. In DNA form, the CDR3 reads TGTGCCAGCAGCTTGGTTTACAGGGAAACTAACTATGGCTACACCTTC.

This clonotype was picked up many times. CDR3 amino acids: CASSYQGQGMNEQFF. CDR3 coding DNA: TGTGCCAGCAGTTACCAAGGACAGGGGATGAATGAGCAGTTCTTC. The chain uses TRBV6-5 and TRBJ2-1, with 9 bases fitting TRBD1. The germline CDR1 and CDR2 sequences are MNHEY and SVGAGI. Losses at the gene ends were 2 bases for V and 7 bases for J; bases not matched to a gene: 6. The CDR3 extends over 15 amino acids.

In its sample, this clonotype was seen a few times. The chain uses TRBV7-2 and TRBJ2-1, with 8 bases aligning to TRBD2. The junction had 10 bases not matched to a gene; V was cut back by 1 base and J by 8 bases. In germline, CDR1 is SGHTA, CDR2 FQGNSA. The CDR3 runs to 16 residues. This CDR3 is CASSLVIISGSYEQFF. CDR3 DNA sequence: TGTGCCAGCAGCTTAGTTATTATAAGCGGGAGCTATGAGCAGTTCTTC.

In this sample, this clonotype turned up many times. The gene calls are TRBV27 and TRBJ2-7, with 8 bases lining up with TRBD1. The CDR3 extends over 13 amino acids. Unmatched junction bases numbered 4, after V lost 6 bases and J lost 3 bases. In germline, CDR1 is MNHEY, CDR2 SMNVEV (reference sequence). CDR3 sequence: CASSWGTGYEQYF. Here the CDR3 DNA reads TGTGCCAGCAGCTGGGGGACAGGCTACGAGCAGTACTTC.

Ten or more counts support this clonotype. J is TRBJ2-1 and V is TRBV24-1; no firm D call. Trimming pared 7 bases from V and 0 bases from J, leaving 0 bases between. CDR1 is KGHDR and CDR2 is SFDVKD in the germline V gene. The CDR3 has 11 residues. CDR3: CATSSYNEQFF. The CDR3 DNA sequence: TGTGCCACCAGCTCCTACAATGAGCAGTTCTTC.